A selection of T cell receptor beta chains follows, all from one sample in a study of blood T cells in healthy people across ages. TCRdb redid the calling of the 5' RACE reads with MiXCR, one entry per CDR3 protein. In the table there are about 970,000 distinct CDR3 sequences, roughly 50% of which are singletons. The specimen sequenced was blood. Receptors originate from a woman aged 60-75 years in good health. The CDR3 runs from the conserved cysteine through the conserved F or W. D genes are given only for firm matches. For some rows the clone size is stated as once, few or many, or as a class when expanded; others skip it.

NA	TRBV12-3/TRBV12-4	TRBD1	TRBJ2-7	13	CASSSTGHYEQYF	TGTGCCAGCAGTTCGACAGGGCACTACGAGCAGTACTTC
once	TRBV4-2	NA	TRBJ2-7	18	CASSQDRVGLVPYNEQYF	TGTGCCAGCAGCCAAGATCGGGTCGGCCTCGTCCCCTACAATGAGCAGTACTTC
few	TRBV21-1	NA	TRBJ2-7	13	CATPLAGGHEQYF	TGTGCCACTCCGCTAGCGGGAGGTCACGAGCAGTACTTC
few	TRBV6-1	NA	TRBJ1-2	11	CASSPVYGYTF	TGTGCCAGCTCGCCAGTCTATGGCTACACCTTC
NA	TRBV29-1	NA	TRBJ1-2	11	CSVYHNYGYTF	TGCAGCGTTTACCACAACTATGGCTACACCTTC
NA	TRBV3-1	NA	TRBJ1-6	16	CASSQVAVREGSPLHF	TGTGCCAGCAGCCAAGTAGCCGTCCGAGAGGGATCACCCCTCCACTTT
NA	TRBV20-1	NA	TRBJ2-7	13	CSAIRDSGYEQYF	TGCAGTGCTATCAGGGACTCCGGCTACGAGCAGTACTTC
NA	TRBV20-1	TRBD2	TRBJ2-7	15	CSALMALADSYEQYF	TGCAGTGCCCTCATGGCCCTAGCGGACTCCTACGAGCAGTACTTC
NA	TRBV10-2	NA	TRBJ2-1	13	CASSVTDVDEQFF	TGCGCCAGCAGTGTGACAGACGTCGATGAGCAGTTCTTC
NA	TRBV9	NA	TRBJ2-4	14	CASSVGSTKNIQYF	TGTGCCAGCAGCGTAGGGAGTACCAAAAACATTCAGTACTTC
NA	TRBV20-1	NA	TRBJ2-5	14	CSARVPGDQETQYF	TGCAGTGCTAGAGTACCGGGAGACCAAGAGACCCAGTACTTC
NA	TRBV4-2	NA	TRBJ2-5	17	CASSPISLGGLNNEQYF	TGTGCCAGCAGCCCTATCTCCTTGGGGGGGCTCAACAATGAGCAGTACTTC
NA	TRBV7-2	TRBD1	TRBJ2-7	14	CASSRQGGGYEQYF	TGTGCCAGCAGTAGACAGGGGGGAGGCTACGAGCAGTACTTC
NA	TRBV6-6	NA	TRBJ1-4	15	CASSYSQLVNEKLFF	TGTGCCAGCAGTTATTCACAGTTAGTTAATGAAAAACTGTTTTTT
NA	TRBV4-2	NA	TRBJ1-5	16	CASSSLHGQGGQPQHF	TGTGCCAGCAGCTCACTTCACGGGCAGGGTGGTCAGCCCCAGCATTTT
NA	TRBV20-1	TRBD2	TRBJ2-7	14	CSATSSGIQYEQYF	TGCAGTGCTACTTCTAGCGGGATACAGTACGAGCAGTACTTC
NA	TRBV5-6	NA	TRBJ2-3	17	CASSFSGAGHFTDTQYF	TGTGCCAGCAGCTTTAGTGGGGCGGGACACTTCACAGATACGCAGTATTTT
NA	TRBV20-1	NA	TRBJ1-5	16	CSALRTEGLSNQPQHF	TGCAGTGCTTTACGGACTGAGGGGCTCAGCAATCAGCCCCAGCATTTT
NA	TRBV5-1	NA	TRBJ2-7	14	CANTGPGALYEQYF	TGCGCCAACACGGGCCCTGGGGCTCTCTACGAGCAGTACTTC
NA	TRBV27	NA	TRBJ1-1	14	CASRAGQQNTEAFF	TGTGCCAGCAGGGCGGGACAACAGAACACTGAAGCTTTCTTT
few	TRBV11-1	NA	TRBJ2-6	16	CASSPSQSSGANVLTF	TGTGCCAGCAGCCCAAGCCAGAGCTCTGGGGCCAACGTCCTGACTTTC
NA	TRBV6-5	NA	TRBJ2-7	15	CASSYSRVSSNEQYF	TGTGCCAGCAGTTACTCGAGGGTCAGTTCCAACGAGCAGTACTTC
NA	TRBV7-6	TRBD1	TRBJ1-4	15	CASSGRGQAGEKLFF	TGTGCCAGCAGCGGAAGGGGACAGGCGGGTGAAAAACTGTTTTTT
many	TRBV7-2	NA	TRBJ1-5	12	CASSLVNQPQHF	TGTGCCAGCAGCTTAGTAAATCAGCCCCAGCATTTT
NA	TRBV28	NA	TRBJ2-7	14	CASSFGIGSYEQYF	TGTGCCAGCAGTTTTGGTATCGGATCCTACGAGCAGTACTTC
NA	TRBV11-2	NA	TRBJ2-7	16	CASSKTGTVDSYEQYF	TGTGCCAGCAGCAAGACCGGGACCGTGGACTCCTACGAGCAGTACTTC
NA	TRBV3-1	TRBD2	TRBJ2-5	14	CASSQEPSGSLQYF	TGTGCCAGCAGCCAAGAGCCTAGCGGGAGTCTCCAGTACTTC
NA	TRBV30	NA	TRBJ2-7	13	CAWNQALSYEQYF	TGTGCCTGGAACCAGGCTCTTTCCTACGAGCAGTACTTC
NA	TRBV5-1	NA	TRBJ2-5	14	CASSLETGLETQYF	TGCGCCAGCAGCTTGGAGACAGGTCTAGAGACCCAGTACTTC
NA	TRBV6-6	NA	TRBJ2-7	13	CASSYSMGGEQYF	TGTGCCAGCAGTTACTCGATGGGAGGCGAGCAGTACTTC
NA	TRBV7-2	NA	TRBJ2-1	15	CASSLGGTDYNEQFF	TGTGCCAGCAGCTTAGGGGGGACCGATTACAATGAGCAGTTCTTC
once	TRBV7-2	TRBD2	TRBJ2-1	18	CASSLWGLAGGSYNEQFF	TGTGCCAGCAGCTTATGGGGTCTAGCGGGAGGAAGTTACAATGAGCAGTTCTTC
few	TRBV29-1	NA	TRBJ2-5	16	CSVGRLGGRGKETQYF	TGCAGCGTTGGACGTTTGGGGGGCAGGGGGAAGGAGACCCAGTACTTC
NA	TRBV7-9	TRBD1	TRBJ1-4	13	CATTGQGNEKLFF	TGTGCCACCACGGGACAGGGGAATGAAAAACTGTTTTTT
many	TRBV20-1	NA	TRBJ2-1	16	CSAITRGEGQYNEQFF	TGCAGTGCCATTACCCGGGGGGAGGGACAATACAATGAGCAGTTCTTC
NA	TRBV28	NA	TRBJ2-6	17	CASSLVRAASGANVLTF	TGTGCCAGCAGTTTGGTCCGGGCAGCCTCTGGGGCCAACGTCCTGACTTTC
NA	TRBV6-5	NA	TRBJ2-3	15	CASAADSPSTDTQYF	TGTGCCAGTGCCGCGGACAGCCCTAGCACAGATACGCAGTATTTT
NA	TRBV20-1	NA	TRBJ2-7	15	CSARDQPAPTYEQYF	TGCAGTGCTAGAGATCAGCCAGCCCCTACCTACGAGCAGTACTTC
NA	TRBV7-8	NA	TRBJ2-5	14	CASSKGRQTYEQYF	TGTGCCAGCAGCAAAGGCCGACAGACCTACGAACAGTACTTC
few	TRBV11-2	NA	TRBJ1-4	11	CASSVREKLFF	TGTGCCAGCAGCGTGAGGGAAAAACTGTTTTTT
few	TRBV7-2	NA	TRBJ2-7	15	CASSPDGQTGYEQYF	TGTGCCAGCAGCCCCGACGGCCAGACTGGCTACGAGCAGTACTTC
NA	TRBV10-3	NA	TRBJ2-1	12	CAIRRGDAGQFF	TGTGCCATCCGCCGTGGGGACGCGGGACAGTTCTTC
once	TRBV24-1	TRBD1	TRBJ2-5	12	CATSASDRVQYF	TGTGCCACCAGTGCGTCAGACAGGGTACAGTACTTC
few	TRBV29-1	TRBD1	TRBJ2-5	13	CSVDPGQGSEQYF	TGCAGCGTGGATCCGGGACAGGGATCGGAGCAGTACTTC
NA	TRBV6-2/TRBV6-3	NA	TRBJ1-1	14	CASSYIQRGTEAFF	TGTGCCAGCAGTTATATACAGAGGGGCACTGAAGCTTTCTTT
few	TRBV6-5	NA	TRBJ2-1	15	CASSYSPSTPPEQFF	TGTGCCAGCAGTTACTCTCCTAGTACTCCACCTGAGCAGTTCTTC
many	TRBV25-1	TRBD1	TRBJ1-4	15	CASSEYGTGVEKLFF	TGTGCCAGCAGTGAATATGGGACAGGGGTCGAAAAACTGTTTTTT
many	TRBV12-5	NA	TRBJ2-3	15	CASGLFGTVTDTQYF	TGTGCTAGTGGTTTGTTCGGGACGGTAACAGATACGCAGTATTTT
NA	TRBV5-1	TRBD2	TRBJ2-1	15	CASSLDGGSPYEQFF	TGCGCCAGCAGCTTGGATGGCGGGAGTCCCTATGAGCAGTTCTTC
once	TRBV20-1	TRBD2	TRBJ2-3	16	CSAGGDFLRGTDTQYF	TGCAGTGCTGGGGGGGACTTCCTTCGGGGCACAGATACGCAGTATTTT
NA	TRBV2	NA	TRBJ2-3	17	CASVPFYVAESTDTQYF	TGTGCCAGCGTGCCGTTTTACGTAGCGGAAAGCACAGATACGCAGTATTTT
NA	TRBV7-3	NA	TRBJ2-4	16	CASSLSRTAPRNIQYF	TGTGCCAGCAGCTTATCCCGGACTGCCCCCAGGAACATTCAGTACTTC
many	TRBV20-1	TRBD2	TRBJ2-7	14	CSAQGTSGTYEQYF	TGCAGTGCCCAGGGGACTAGCGGGACCTACGAGCAGTACTTC